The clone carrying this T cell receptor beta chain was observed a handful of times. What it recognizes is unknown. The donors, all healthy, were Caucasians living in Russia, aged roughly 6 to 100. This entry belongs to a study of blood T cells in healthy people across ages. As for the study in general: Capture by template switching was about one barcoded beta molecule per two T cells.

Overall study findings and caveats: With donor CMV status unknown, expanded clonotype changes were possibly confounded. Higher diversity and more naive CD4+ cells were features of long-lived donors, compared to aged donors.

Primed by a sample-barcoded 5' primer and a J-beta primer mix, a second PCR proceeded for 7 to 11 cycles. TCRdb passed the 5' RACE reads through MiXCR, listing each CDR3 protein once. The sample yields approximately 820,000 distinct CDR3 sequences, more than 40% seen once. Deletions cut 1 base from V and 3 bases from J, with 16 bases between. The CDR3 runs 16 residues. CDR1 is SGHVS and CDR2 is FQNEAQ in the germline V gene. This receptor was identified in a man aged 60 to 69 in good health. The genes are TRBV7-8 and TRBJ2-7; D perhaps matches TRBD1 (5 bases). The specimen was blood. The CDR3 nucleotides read TGTGCCAGCAGCTTAGGAGGACCAACAGGAAGCTACGAGCAGTACTTC. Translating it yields CASSLGGPTGSYEQYF.